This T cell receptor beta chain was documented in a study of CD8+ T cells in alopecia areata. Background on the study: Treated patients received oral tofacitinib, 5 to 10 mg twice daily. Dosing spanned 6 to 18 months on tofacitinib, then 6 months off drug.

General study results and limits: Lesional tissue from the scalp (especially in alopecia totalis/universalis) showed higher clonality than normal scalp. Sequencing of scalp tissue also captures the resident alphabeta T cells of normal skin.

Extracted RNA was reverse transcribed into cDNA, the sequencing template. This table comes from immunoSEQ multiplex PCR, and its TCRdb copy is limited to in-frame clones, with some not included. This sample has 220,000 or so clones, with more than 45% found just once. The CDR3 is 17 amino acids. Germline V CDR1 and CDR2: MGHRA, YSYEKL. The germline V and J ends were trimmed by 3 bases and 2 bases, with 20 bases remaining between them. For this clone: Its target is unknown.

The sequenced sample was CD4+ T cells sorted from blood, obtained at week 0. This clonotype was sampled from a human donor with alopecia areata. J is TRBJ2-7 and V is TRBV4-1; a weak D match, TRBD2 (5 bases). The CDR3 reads CASSHPTPGGSTYEQYF. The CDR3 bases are TGCGCCAGCAGCCACCCTACCCCAGGAGGTAGTACCTACGAGCAGTACTTC.